This T cell receptor (beta chain) was found in a study of T-cell reconstitution after alpha-beta-depleted transplantation in children. This clonotype has ten or more counts. Trimming cost V 4 bases and J 5 bases; bases outside gene matches: 4. CDR3 size: 15 residues. Germline CDR1 reads MNHNS; CDR2 reads SASEGT. Unique molecular identifiers were incorporated during preparation of the TCRbeta library. TCRdb called the PCR reads again in MiXCR, with one record for every CDR3 protein. This sample has 200,000 to 250,000 distinct CDR3 sequences, with about 11% found just once. The origin of this receptor is a human donor who donated a stem cell graft to a child with acute lymphoblastic leukemia. The sequenced sample was PBMCs from the stem cell graft donor, obtained from the stem cell graft. The rearrangement uses TRBV6-1 and TRBJ1-5, with 11 bases matching TRBD1. In nucleotides, the CDR3 is TGTGCCAGCAGTGGGCCGGGACAGGGGGATCAGCCCCAGCATTTT. Translation: CASSGPGQGDQPQHF.